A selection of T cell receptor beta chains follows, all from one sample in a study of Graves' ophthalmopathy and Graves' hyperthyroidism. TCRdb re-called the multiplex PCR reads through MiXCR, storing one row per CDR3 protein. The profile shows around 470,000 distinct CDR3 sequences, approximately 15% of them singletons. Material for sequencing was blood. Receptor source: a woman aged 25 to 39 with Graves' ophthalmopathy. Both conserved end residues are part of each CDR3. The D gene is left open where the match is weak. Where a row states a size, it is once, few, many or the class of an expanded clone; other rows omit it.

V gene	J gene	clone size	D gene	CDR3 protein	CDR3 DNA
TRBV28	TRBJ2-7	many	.	CASSLPTGSYEQYF	TGTGCCAGCAGTTTACCGACAGGATCCTACGAGCAGTACTTC
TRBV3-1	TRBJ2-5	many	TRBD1	CASSATGYQETQYF	TGTGCCAGCAGCGCGACAGGGTACCAAGAGACCCAGTACTTC
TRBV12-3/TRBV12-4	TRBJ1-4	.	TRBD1	CASSFGDRGRKLFF	TGTGCCAGCAGTTTCGGGGACAGGGGGCGAAAACTGTTTTTT
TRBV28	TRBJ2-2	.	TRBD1	CASSELGQGELFF	TGTGCCAGCAGTGAACTGGGACAGGGCGAGCTGTTTTTT
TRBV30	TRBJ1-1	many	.	CAWSVEGWGTEAFF	TGTGCCTGGAGTGTCGAGGGCTGGGGCACTGAAGCTTTCTTT
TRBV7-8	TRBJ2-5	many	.	CASRAGAQKETQYF	TGTGCCAGCAGGGCGGGGGCACAGAAAGAGACCCAGTACTTC
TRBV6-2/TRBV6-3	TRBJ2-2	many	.	CASSSYLSPAGELFF	TGTGCCAGCAGTAGCTACCTTTCACCGGCCGGGGAGCTGTTTTTT
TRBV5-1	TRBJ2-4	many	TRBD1	CASSRDRSKNIQYF	TGCGCCAGCAGTAGGGACAGGTCCAAAAACATTCAGTACTTC
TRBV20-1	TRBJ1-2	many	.	CSARDSRQQANYGYTF	TGCAGTGCTAGAGATTCCCGACAGCAGGCGAACTATGGCTACACCTTC
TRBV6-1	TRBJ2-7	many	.	CASSEIGDNSYEQYF	TGTGCCAGCAGTGAAATAGGGGACAACTCCTACGAGCAGTACTTC
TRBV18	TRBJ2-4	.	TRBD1	CASSPGANRGSIQYF	TGTGCCAGCTCCCCGGGCGCTAACAGGGGGAGCATTCAGTACTTC
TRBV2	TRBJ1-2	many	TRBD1	CASRATGVEHGYTF	TGTGCCAGCAGAGCAACAGGGGTAGAGCATGGCTACACCTTC
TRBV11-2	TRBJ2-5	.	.	CASSLAQGRAFETQYF	TGTGCCAGCAGCTTAGCCCAGGGGAGGGCCTTTGAGACCCAGTACTTC
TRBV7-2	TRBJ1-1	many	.	CASRLRSVTEAFF	TGTGCCAGCAGGTTAAGGAGCGTCACTGAAGCTTTCTTT
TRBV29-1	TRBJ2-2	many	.	CSVTGPQNTGELFF	TGCAGCGTTACCGGGCCACAGAACACCGGGGAGCTGTTTTTT
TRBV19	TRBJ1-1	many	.	CASTIVHRNTEAFF	TGTGCCAGTACCATAGTTCACAGGAACACTGAAGCTTTCTTT
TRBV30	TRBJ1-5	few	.	CAWRIPPTDSNQPQHF	TGTGCCTGGAGGATTCCCCCAACAGATAGCAATCAGCCCCAGCATTTT
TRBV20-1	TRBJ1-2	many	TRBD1	CSARDRTGVGAGYTF	TGCAGTGCTAGAGATAGGACAGGGGTCGGCGCTGGCTACACCTTC
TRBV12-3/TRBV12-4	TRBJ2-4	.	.	CVSSIGQLVSDIQYF	TGCGTCAGCAGTATAGGACAGCTAGTTTCGGACATTCAGTACTTC
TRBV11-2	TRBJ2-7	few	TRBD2	CASSFWPAGVSYEQYF	TGTGCCAGCAGCTTCTGGCCAGCGGGAGTATCCTACGAGCAGTACTTC
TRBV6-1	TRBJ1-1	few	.	CASSEAGGFGTEAFF	TGTGCCAGCAGTGAAGCGGGAGGTTTTGGGACTGAAGCTTTCTTT
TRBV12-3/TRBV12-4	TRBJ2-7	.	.	CASSRGWSYEQYF	TGTGCCAGCAGTCGAGGCTGGAGCTACGAGCAGTACTTC
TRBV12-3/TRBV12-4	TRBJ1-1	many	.	CASSLGQSNTEAFF	TGTGCCAGCAGTTTGGGGCAATCGAACACTGAAGCTTTCTTT
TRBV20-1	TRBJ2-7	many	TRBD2	CSARGRLAGVGEQYF	TGCAGTGCTAGAGGCAGACTAGCGGGGGTGGGTGAGCAGTACTTC
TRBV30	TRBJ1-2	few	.	CAWRQSGYGYTF	TGTGCCTGGAGACAATCGGGATATGGCTACACCTTC
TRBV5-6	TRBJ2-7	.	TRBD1	CASSSVRDRGIYEQYF	TGTGCCAGCAGCTCCGTCCGGGACAGGGGGATCTACGAGCAGTACTTC
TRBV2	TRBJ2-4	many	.	CAISGFPKNIQYF	TGTGCCATCTCAGGATTCCCCAAAAACATTCAGTACTTC
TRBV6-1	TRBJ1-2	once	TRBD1	CASSIIGQGGYGYTF	TGTGCCAGCAGTATTATCGGACAGGGCGGCTATGGCTACACCTTC
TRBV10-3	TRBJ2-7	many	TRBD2	CAIRGLATYEQYF	TGTGCCATCAGGGGACTAGCGACCTACGAGCAGTACTTC
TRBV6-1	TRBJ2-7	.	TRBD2	CASTRTSGRYEQYF	TGTGCCAGCACCCGGACTAGCGGGAGGTACGAGCAGTACTTC
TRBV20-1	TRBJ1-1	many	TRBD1	CSARVNHRGQEAFF	TGCAGTGCTAGAGTAAACCACAGGGGGCAAGAAGCTTTCTTT
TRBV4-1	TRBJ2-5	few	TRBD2	CASSQEISGGETQYF	TGCGCCAGCAGCCAAGAGATAAGCGGGGGAGAGACCCAGTACTTC
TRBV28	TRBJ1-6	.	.	CASSFPITEYNSPLHF	TGTGCCAGCAGTTTCCCCATCACGGAATATAATTCACCCCTCCACTTT
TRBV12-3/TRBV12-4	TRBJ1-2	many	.	CASSSDIFTYGYTF	TGTGCCAGCAGCTCAGACATTTTTACGTATGGCTACACCTTC
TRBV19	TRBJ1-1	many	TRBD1	CASSRQGLGEAFF	TGTGCCAGTAGCCGACAGGGCCTAGGGGAAGCTTTCTTT
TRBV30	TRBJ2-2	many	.	CACSGHQNTGELFF	TGTGCCTGTTCGGGACACCAGAACACCGGGGAGCTGTTTTTT
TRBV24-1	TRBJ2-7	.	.	CATSDGLYEQYF	TGTGCCACCAGTGATGGTCTTTACGAGCAGTACTTC
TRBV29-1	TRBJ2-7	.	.	CSVEDRLGSYEQYF	TGCAGCGTTGAAGACAGATTAGGCTCCTACGAGCAGTACTTC
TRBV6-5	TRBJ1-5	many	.	CASSYSSPVNQPQHF	TGTGCCAGCAGTTACTCCTCGCCAGTGAATCAGCCCCAGCATTTT
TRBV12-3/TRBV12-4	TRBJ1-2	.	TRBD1	CASSFRTGNGYTF	TGTGCCAGCAGTTTCCGGACAGGGAATGGCTACACCTTC
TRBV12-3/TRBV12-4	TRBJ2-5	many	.	CASSSWTDQETQYF	TGTGCCAGCAGCTCCTGGACAGACCAAGAGACCCAGTACTTC
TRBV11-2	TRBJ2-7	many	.	CASNLGWNYHEQYF	TGTGCCAGCAACCTGGGGTGGAACTACCACGAGCAGTACTTC
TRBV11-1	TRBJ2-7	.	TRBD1	CASSLTGWYEQYF	TGTGCCAGCAGCCTGACAGGGTGGTACGAGCAGTACTTC
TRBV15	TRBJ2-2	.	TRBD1	CATSRDRRDRGTGELCF	TGTGCCACCAGCAGAGATCGGCGGGACAGGGGGACCGGGGAGCTGTGTTTT
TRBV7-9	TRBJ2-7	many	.	CASRKRDSPYEQYF	TGTGCCAGCAGAAAAAGGGACTCACCCTACGAGCAGTACTTC
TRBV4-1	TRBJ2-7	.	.	CAISRLPGTYEQYF	TGCGCCATCAGCCGACTCCCAGGCACCTACGAGCAGTACTTC
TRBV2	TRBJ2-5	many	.	CASRLDAGETQYF	TGTGCCAGCAGGTTGGACGCTGGGGAGACCCAGTACTTC
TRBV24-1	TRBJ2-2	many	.	CATSEHNTGELFF	TGTGCCACCAGTGAACACAACACCGGGGAGCTGTTTTTT
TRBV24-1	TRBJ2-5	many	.	CATSDRTALRETQYF	TGTGCCACCAGTGATAGAACTGCCCTGAGGGAGACCCAGTACTTC
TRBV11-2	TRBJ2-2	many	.	CASSRVGDGELFF	TGTGCCAGCAGCCGCGTAGGGGACGGGGAGCTGTTTTTT
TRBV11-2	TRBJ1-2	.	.	CASSPLRGWSVHYGYTF	TGTGCCAGCAGCCCGTTGAGAGGGTGGAGTGTTCACTATGGCTACACCTTC
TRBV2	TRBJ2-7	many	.	CASSERPWGGLLYEQYF	TGTGCCAGCAGTGAAAGGCCGTGGGGGGGCTTACTTTACGAGCAGTACTTC
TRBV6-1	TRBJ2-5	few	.	CASSDYWSQETQYF	TGTGCCAGCAGTGATTACTGGTCCCAAGAGACCCAGTACTTC
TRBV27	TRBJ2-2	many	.	CASSLWKRGGELFF	TGTGCCAGCAGTTTATGGAAGCGAGGCGGGGAGCTGTTTTTT